Listed below are T cell receptor beta chains from one sample, sequenced in a study of cytomegalovirus exposure and HLA in healthy donors. TCRdb keeps only in-frame clones here, not all; method: immunoSEQ multiplex PCR. The sample has approximately 220,000 clones, 82% seen once; the top ten hold 4.5% to 7%. The material sequenced was PBMCs. The origin of the receptors is a middle-aged man in good health and CMV-seropositive. The CDR3 runs from the conserved cysteine through the conserved F or W. Fields, in order: clone size, V gene, J gene, D gene, CDR3 protein, CDR3 DNA. D genes are given only for firm matches. Size is omitted from some rows. Given values are once, few, many or a class for expanded clones.

>.|TRBV29-1|TRBJ1-5|.
CSFSQDDQPQHF
TGCAGCTTCTCCCAGGATGATCAGCCCCAGCATTTT
>.|TRBV7-3|TRBJ1-6|.
CASSLVPPNSPLHF
TGTGCCAGCAGCTTAGTCCCTCCTAATTCACCCCTCCACTTT
>.|TRBV5-1|TRBJ2-1|TRBD2
CASSRTSGRGYNEQFF
TGCGCCAGCAGCAGAACTAGCGGGAGGGGGTACAATGAGCAGTTCTTC
>.|TRBV18|TRBJ1-1|.
CASSSMNTEAFF
TGTGCCAGCTCCAGTATGAACACTGAAGCTTTCTTT
>.|TRBV7-8|TRBJ2-1|TRBD2
CASSSRTSGRTDEQFF
TGTGCCAGCAGCTCTAGGACTAGCGGGAGGACAGATGAGCAGTTCTTC
>.|TRBV5-4|TRBJ2-2|.
CASSLSRGELFF
TGTGCCAGCAGCTTAAGTAGAGGGGAGCTGTTTTTT
>.|TRBV4-2|TRBJ2-7|.
CASSQGASQFYEQYF
TGTGCCAGCAGCCAAGGGGCTAGCCAGTTTTACGAGCAGTACTTC
>.|TRBV5-1|TRBJ2-2|TRBD1
CASSLAQGAPGELFF
TGCGCCAGCAGCTTGGCACAGGGGGCTCCCGGGGAGCTGTTTTTT
>once|TRBV10-3|TRBJ2-1|.
CAISEPGGKSYNEQFF
TGTGCCATCAGTGAACCAGGAGGGAAGTCCTACAATGAGCAGTTCTTC
>once|TRBV5-1|TRBJ1-1|.
CASSLEDSLNTEAFF
TGCGCCAGCAGCTTGGAGGACAGCTTGAACACTGAAGCTTTCTTT
>.|TRBV10-3|TRBJ1-4|.
CAISERGGGGEEKLFF
TGTGCCATCAGTGAGCGGGGAGGCGGAGGGGAAGAAAAACTGTTTTTT
>.|TRBV9|TRBJ2-3|TRBD2
CASSVRAGASTDTQYF
TGTGCCAGCAGCGTCCGAGCGGGAGCTAGCACAGATACGCAGTATTTT
>few|TRBV2|TRBJ2-1|.
CASRRQGPAGNEQFF
TGTGCCAGCCGACGGCAGGGCCCTGCCGGTAATGAGCAGTTCTTC
>.|TRBV9|TRBJ2-7|.
CASSTRGLADEQYF
TGTGCCAGCAGCACTCGGGGCTTAGCGGACGAGCAGTACTTC